This T cell receptor beta chain originates from a study of metastatic and nonmetastatic thyroid tumors. Overall study context: A comparison of repertoires was made across blood and tumor or nodule tissue from malignant and benign thyroid patients.

Trimming removed 4 bases at V and 7 bases at J, with 17 bases between. The CDR3 contains 15 residues. Germline CDR1 is MNHNS and CDR2 is SASEGT. TCRdb redid the clone calls on the PCR reads using MiXCR. The sample contains roughly 16,000 clones, approximately 24% of which appear only once. All patients were untreated before thyroid surgery. Relative to its sample, this clone is medium-sized (0.01 to 0.1%). The sample comprised tumor tissue. The rearrangement links TRBV6-1 to TRBJ2-1, with D tentatively TRBD2 (5 bases). The receptor comes from a male donor with papillary thyroid cancer or a benign thyroid nodule (not recorded which). Some clones in this sample may be carry-over from other donors' samples. Written as DNA, the CDR3 is TGTGCCAGCAGTGGTAACTGGCGGGTCCGGAATGAGCAGTTCTTC. This sequence encodes CASSGNWRVRNEQFF.